The entry below gives a single TCR beta chain sequence along with its context. This sample stems from a study of blood T cell repertoires in COVID-19. V was trimmed by 0 bases and J by 0 bases, leaving 14 bases between them. The V gene's germline CDR1 is SGHRS and CDR2 YFSETQ. The CDR3 covers 17 residues. Only in-frame clones appear in the TCRdb table, and some are missing; sequencing was by immunoSEQ multiplex PCR. The sample lists more than 150,000 clones; around 80% were seen once. Sequencing input: PBMCs or T cells enriched from blood (not recorded which). This chain connects TRBV5-1 to TRBJ2-3; D is unresolved. The origin of this receptor is a woman in her 50s who had recovered from COVID-19. The DNA of the CDR3 is TGCGCCAGCAGCTTGGGAAGTGGAGTTCTAAGCACAGATACGCAGTATTTT. Its protein is CASSLGSGVLSTDTQYF.